This note documents a single T cell receptor beta chain sequence. These data belong to a study of blood T cell repertoires in COVID-19. Background on the study: Samples taken during acute and convalescent COVID-19 were collected in the United States, Italy and Spain. The analysed material was cDNA or gDNA that came from T cells, B-cell-depleted T cells, or PBMCs.

V lost 0 bases, J lost 7 bases, and 10 bases lay in between. Germline V CDR1 and CDR2: SGHDT, YYEEEE. The length of the CDR3 is 13 residues. Original methodology: Reference gene primer amplification gave estimated nucleated cell counts. Data came from immunoSEQ multiplex PCR; TCRdb stores just in-frame clones and leaves some out. The D gene and trimming were derived from the DNA, and the V and J assignments and clone size from that table. The sample carries approximately 110,000 clones, 80% to 90% recorded once. V gene TRBV5-6 combines with J gene TRBJ1-2; D not certain. The receptor's source is a woman of 80 years or more with acute or convalescent COVID-19. The material sequenced was peripheral blood. Here the CDR3 DNA reads TGTGCCAGCAGCTTGGTGAGGCTTGGTGGCTACACCTTC. It is translated as CASSLVRLGGYTF.